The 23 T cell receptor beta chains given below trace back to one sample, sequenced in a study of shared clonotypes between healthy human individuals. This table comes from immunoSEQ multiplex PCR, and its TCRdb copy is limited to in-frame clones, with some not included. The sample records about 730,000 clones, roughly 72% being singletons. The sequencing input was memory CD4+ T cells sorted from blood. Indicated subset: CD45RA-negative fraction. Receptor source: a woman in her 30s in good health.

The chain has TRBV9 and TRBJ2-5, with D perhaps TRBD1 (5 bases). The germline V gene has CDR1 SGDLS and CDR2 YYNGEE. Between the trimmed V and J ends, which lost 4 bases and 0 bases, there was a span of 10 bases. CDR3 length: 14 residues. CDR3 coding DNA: TGTGCCAGCAGCCGTATGACAGACCAAGAGACCCAGTACTTC. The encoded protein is CASSRMTDQETQYF.

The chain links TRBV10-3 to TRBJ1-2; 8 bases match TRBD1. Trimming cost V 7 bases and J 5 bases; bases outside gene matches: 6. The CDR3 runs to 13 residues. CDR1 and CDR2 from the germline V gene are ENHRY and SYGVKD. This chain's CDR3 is CAIKRRDRYGYTF. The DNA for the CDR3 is TGTGCCATCAAGCGAAGGGACAGGTATGGCTACACCTTC.

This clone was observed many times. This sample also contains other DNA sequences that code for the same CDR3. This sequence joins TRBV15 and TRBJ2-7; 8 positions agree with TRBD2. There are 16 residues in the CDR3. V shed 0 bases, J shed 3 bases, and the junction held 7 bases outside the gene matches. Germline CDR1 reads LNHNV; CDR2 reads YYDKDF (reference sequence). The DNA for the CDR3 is TGTGCCACCAGCAGAGACCTAGCGGGTACTTTCTACGAGCAGTACTTC. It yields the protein CATSRDLAGTFYEQYF.

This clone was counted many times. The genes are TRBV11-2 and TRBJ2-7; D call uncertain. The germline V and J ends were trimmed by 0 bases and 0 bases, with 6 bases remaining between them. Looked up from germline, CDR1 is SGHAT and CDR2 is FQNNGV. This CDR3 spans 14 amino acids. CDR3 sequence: CASSLEYTSYEQYF. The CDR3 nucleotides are TGTGCCAGCAGCTTAGAGTACACCTCCTACGAGCAGTACTTC.

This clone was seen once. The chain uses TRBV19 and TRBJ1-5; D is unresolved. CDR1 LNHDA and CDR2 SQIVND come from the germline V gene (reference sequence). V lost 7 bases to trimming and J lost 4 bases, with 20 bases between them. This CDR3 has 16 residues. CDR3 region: CASTPGRTIGNQPQHF. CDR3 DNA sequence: TGTGCCAGTACCCCTGGTCGAACTATCGGTAATCAGCCCCAGCATTTT.

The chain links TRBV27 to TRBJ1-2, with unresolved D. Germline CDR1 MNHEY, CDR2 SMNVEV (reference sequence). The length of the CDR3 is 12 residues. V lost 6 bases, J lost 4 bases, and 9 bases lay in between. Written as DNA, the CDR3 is TGTGCCAGCAGGGCGGCAGGCTATGGCTACACCTTC. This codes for CASRAAGYGYTF.

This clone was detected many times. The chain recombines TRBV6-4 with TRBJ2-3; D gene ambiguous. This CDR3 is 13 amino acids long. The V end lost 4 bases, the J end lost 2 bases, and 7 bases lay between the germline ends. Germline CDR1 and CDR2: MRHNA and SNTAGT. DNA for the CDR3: TGTGCCAGCAGTGCCGGCACCACAGATACGCAGTATTTT. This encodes CASSAGTTDTQYF.

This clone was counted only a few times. The CDR3 DNA reads as TGTGCCAGCGCCAGGGGTCTCCACGAGCAGTACTTC. This translates into CASARGLHEQYF. The chain uses TRBV27 and TRBJ2-7, with D possibly being TRBD1 (6 bases). V shed 8 bases and J shed 5 bases, with 13 bases lying between them. The length of the CDR3 is 12 residues. Germline lookup yields CDR1 MNHEY and CDR2 SMNVEV (reference sequence).

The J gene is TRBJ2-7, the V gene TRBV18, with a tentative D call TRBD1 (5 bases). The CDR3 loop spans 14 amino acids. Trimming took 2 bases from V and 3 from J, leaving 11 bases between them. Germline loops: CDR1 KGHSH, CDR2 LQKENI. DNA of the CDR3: TGTGCCAGCTCACCAGCAGGGCGCAACTACGAGCAGTACTTC. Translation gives CASSPAGRNYEQYF.

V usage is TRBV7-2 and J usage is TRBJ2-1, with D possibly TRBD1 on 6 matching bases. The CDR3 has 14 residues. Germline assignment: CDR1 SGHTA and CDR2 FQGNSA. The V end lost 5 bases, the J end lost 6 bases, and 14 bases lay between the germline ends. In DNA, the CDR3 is TGTGCCAGCAGCCAACAGGGAATGATCAATGAGCAGTTCTTC. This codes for CASSQQGMINEQFF.

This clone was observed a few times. The CDR3: CASSSRGDGAGELFF. The CDR3 coding sequence is TGTGCCAGCAGTTCCCGAGGGGATGGGGCCGGGGAGCTGTTTTTT. V and J are TRBV28 and TRBJ2-2, with D possibly called TRBD1 or TRBD2 (5 bases each). CDR1 and CDR2 (germline): MDHEN, SYDVKM. This CDR3 contains 15 residues. V gave up 4 bases and J gave up 6 bases, with 15 bases separating them.

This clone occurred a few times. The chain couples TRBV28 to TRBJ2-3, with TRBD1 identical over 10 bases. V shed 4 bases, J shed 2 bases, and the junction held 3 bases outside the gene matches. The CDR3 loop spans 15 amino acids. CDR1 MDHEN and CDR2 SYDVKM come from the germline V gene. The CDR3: CASSSGQGVTDTQYF. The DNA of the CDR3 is TGTGCCAGCAGTTCCGGACAGGGGGTCACAGATACGCAGTATTTT.

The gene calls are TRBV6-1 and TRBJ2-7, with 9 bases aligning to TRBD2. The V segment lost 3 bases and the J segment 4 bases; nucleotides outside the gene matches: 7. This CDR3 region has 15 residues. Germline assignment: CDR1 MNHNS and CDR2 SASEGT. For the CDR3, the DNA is TGTGCCAGCAGTGATCGGGCGGGAGGGAGGTACGAGCAGTACTTC. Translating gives CASSDRAGGRYEQYF.

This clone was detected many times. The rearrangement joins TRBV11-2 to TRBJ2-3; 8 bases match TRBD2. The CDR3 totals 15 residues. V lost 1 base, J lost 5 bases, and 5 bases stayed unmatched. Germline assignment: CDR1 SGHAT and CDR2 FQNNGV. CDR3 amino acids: CASSLGGRSLDTQYF. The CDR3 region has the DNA TGTGCCAGCAGCTTAGGCGGGAGGTCTTTAGATACGCAGTATTTT. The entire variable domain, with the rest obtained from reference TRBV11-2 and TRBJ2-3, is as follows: EAGVAQSPRYKIIEKRQSVAFWCNPISGHATLYWYQQILGQGPKLLIQFQNNGVVDDSQLPKDRFSAERLKGVDSTLKIQPAKLEDSAVYLCASSLGGRSLDTQYFGPGTRLTVL.

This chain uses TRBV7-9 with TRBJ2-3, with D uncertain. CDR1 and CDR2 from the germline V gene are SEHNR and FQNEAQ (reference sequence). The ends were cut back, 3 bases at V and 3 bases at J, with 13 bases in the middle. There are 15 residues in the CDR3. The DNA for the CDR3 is TGTGCCAGCAGCTTCGAGGTTATGGAGACAGATACGCAGTATTTT. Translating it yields CASSFEVMETDTQYF.

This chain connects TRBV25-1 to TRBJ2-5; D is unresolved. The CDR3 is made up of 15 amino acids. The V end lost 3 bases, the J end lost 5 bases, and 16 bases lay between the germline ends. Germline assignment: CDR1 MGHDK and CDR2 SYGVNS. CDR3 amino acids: CASSEDSSRSETQYF. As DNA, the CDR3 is TGTGCCAGCAGTGAGGATTCGAGTAGATCGGAGACCCAGTACTTC.

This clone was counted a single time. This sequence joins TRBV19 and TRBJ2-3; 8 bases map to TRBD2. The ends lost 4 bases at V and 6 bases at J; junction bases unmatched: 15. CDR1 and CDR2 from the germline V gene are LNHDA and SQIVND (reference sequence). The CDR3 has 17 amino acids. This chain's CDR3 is CASSTDGGAGGSDTQYF. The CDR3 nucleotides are TGTGCCAGTAGTACCGATGGGGGGGCGGGAGGTTCGGATACGCAGTATTTT.

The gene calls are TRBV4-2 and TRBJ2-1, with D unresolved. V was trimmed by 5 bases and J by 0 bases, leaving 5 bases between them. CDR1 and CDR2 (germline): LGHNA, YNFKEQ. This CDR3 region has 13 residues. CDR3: CASSGGSYNEQFF. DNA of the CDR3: TGTGCCAGCAGCGGCGGCTCCTACAATGAGCAGTTCTTC.

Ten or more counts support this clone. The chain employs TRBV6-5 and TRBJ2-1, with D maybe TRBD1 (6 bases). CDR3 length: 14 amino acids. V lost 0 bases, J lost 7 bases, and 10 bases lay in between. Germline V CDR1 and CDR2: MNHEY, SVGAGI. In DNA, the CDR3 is TGTGCCAGCAGTTACTCAACAGGGAATAATGAGCAGTTCTTC. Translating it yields CASSYSTGNNEQFF.

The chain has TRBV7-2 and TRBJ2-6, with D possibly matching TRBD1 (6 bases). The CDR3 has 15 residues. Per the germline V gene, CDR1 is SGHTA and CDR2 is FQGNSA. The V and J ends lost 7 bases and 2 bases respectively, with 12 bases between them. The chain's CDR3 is CASIYRVAGANVLTF. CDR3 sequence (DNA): TGTGCCAGCATCTACAGGGTAGCTGGGGCCAACGTCCTGACTTTC.

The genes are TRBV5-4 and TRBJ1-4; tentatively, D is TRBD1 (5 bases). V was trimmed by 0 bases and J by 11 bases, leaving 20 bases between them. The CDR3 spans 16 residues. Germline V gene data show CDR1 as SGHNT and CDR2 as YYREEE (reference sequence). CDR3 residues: CASSLGQGLNSGKLFF. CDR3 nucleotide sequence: TGTGCCAGCAGCTTGGGTCAGGGTCTCAATTCAGGGAAACTGTTTTTT.

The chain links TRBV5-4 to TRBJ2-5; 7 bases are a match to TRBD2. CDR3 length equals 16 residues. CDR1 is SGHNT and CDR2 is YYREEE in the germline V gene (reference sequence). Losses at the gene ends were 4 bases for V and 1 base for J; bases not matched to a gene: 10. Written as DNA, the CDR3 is TGTGCCAGCAGCCAAGACGCTAGCGGTGGCCAAGAGACCCAGTACTTC. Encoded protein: CASSQDASGGQETQYF.

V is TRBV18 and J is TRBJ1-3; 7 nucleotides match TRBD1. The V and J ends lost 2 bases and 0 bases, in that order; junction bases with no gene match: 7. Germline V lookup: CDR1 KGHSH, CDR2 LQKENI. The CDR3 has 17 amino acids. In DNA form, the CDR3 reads TGTGCCAGCTCACCATTGGACAGGTTCAACTCTGGAAACACCATATATTTT. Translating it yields CASSPLDRFNSGNTIYF.